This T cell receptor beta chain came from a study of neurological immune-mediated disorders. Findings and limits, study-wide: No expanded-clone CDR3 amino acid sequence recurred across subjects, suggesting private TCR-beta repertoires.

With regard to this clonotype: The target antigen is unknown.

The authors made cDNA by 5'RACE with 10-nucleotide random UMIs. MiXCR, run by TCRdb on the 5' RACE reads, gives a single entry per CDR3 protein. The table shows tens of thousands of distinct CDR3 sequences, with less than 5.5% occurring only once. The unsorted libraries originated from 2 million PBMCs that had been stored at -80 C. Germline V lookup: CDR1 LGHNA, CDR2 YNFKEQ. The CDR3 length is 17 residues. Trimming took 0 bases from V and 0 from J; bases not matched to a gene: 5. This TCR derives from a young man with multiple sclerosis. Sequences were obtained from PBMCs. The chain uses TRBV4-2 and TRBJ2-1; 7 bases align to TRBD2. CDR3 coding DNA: TGTGCCAGCAGCCAAGATTTAGCGGGTAGCTCCTACAATGAGCAGTTCTTC. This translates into CASSQDLAGSSYNEQFF.